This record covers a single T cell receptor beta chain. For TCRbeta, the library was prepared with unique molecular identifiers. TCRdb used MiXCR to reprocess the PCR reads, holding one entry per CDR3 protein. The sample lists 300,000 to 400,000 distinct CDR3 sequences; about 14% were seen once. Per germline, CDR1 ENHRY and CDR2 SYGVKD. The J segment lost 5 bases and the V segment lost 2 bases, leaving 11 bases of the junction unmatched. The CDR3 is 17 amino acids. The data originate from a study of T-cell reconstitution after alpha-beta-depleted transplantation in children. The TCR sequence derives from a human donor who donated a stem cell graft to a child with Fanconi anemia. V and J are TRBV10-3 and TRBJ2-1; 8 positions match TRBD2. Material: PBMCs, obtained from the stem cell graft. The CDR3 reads CAISEPSGAGVHNEQFF. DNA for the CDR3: TGTGCCATCAGTGAGCCCTCTGGAGCGGGGGTTCACAATGAGCAGTTCTTC.